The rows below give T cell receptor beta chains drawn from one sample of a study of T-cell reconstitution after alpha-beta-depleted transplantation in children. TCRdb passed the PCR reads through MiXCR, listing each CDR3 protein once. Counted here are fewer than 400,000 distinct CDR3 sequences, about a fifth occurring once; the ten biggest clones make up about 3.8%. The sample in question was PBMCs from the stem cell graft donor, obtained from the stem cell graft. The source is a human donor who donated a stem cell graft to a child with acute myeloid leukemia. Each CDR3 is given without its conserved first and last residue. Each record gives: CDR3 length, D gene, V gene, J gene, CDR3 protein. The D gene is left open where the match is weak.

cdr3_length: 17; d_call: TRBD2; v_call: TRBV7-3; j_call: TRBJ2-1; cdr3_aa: ASSFLPWTSGILYNEQF
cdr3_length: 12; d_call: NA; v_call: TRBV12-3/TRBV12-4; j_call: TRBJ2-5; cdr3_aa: ASSLEGGWETQY
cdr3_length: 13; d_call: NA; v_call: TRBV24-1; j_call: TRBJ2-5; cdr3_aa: ATSDPPGFGETQY
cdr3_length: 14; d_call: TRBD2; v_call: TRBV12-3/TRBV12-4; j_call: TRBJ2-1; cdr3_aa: ASSLGGAGSYNEQF
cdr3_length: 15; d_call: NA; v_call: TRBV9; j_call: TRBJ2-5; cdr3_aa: ASSAEDQTVNQETQY
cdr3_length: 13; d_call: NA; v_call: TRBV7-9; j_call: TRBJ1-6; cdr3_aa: ASSLSSGFSSPLH
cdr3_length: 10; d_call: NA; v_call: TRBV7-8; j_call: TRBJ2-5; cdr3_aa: ASSLSEETQY
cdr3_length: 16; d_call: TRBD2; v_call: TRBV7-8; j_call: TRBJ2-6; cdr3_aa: ASSLAGLDFSGANVLT
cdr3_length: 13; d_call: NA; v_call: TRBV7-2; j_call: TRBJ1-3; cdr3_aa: ASSLAAGSGNTIY
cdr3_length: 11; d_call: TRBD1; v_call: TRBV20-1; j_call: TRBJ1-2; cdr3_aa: SASPQGAGGYT
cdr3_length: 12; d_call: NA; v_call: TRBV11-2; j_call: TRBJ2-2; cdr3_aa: ASSLDPSTGELF
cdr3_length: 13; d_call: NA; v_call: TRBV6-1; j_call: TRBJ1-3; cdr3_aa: ASRQVPGSGNTIY
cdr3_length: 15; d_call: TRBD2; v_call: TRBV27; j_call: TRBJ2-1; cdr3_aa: ASSLPSGSPYVNEQF
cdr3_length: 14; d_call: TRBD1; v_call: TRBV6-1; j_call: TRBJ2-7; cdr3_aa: ASERPGTGESYEQY
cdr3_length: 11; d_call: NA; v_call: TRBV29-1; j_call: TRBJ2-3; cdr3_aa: SVPGTSTDTQY
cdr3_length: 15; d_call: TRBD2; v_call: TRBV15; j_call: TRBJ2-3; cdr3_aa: ATSRAAGERGTDTQY
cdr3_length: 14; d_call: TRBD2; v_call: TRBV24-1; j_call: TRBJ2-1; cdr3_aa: ATSDPPGLAVRRRF
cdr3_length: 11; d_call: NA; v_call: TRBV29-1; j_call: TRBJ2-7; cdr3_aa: SVWAGDPYEQY
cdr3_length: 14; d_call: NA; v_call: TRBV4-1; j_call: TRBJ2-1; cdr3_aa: ASSQAGVGDYNEQF
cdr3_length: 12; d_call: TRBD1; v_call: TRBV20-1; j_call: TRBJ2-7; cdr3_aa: SASMTGDWNEQY
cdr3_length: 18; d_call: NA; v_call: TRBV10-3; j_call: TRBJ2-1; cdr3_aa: AISESADYLALAQYNEQF
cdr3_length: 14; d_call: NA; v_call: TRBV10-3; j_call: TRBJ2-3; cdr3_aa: AISGEANPSTDTQY
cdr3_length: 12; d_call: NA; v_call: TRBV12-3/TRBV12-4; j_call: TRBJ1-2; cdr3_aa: ASSLPGTDYGYT
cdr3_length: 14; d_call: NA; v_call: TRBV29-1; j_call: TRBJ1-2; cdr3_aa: SVRGAGSLAAYGYT
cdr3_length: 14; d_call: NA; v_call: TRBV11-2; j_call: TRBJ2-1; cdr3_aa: ASSLDTTNYYNEQF